The next 7 T cell receptor beta chains were all read from a single sample in a study of CD8 T cells in ankylosing spondylitis. From the 5' RACE reads, TCRdb called clonotypes with MiXCR, one entry per CDR3 protein. Of 180,000 or so distinct CDR3 sequences in the sample, 9.5% to 13% were seen once. The sample consisted of blood, either unsorted or a sorted T cell fraction (not recorded which). Receptors were obtained from a male donor with ankylosing spondylitis or in good health (not recorded which).

The chain combines TRBV27 with TRBJ2-2; either TRBD1 or TRBD2 may supply D (5 bases each). Germline V lookup: CDR1 MNHEY, CDR2 SMNVEV (reference sequence). The CDR3 spans 17 residues. V lost 1 base and J 2 bases, leaving 14 bases between the germline ends. The CDR3 here is CASSLLGTILNTGELFF. CDR3 coding DNA: TGTGCCAGCAGTTTATTGGGGACCATACTAAACACCGGGGAGCTGTTTTTT.

This clonotype was observed at least ten times. The chain combines TRBV5-1 with TRBJ2-3; 8 nucleotides agree with TRBD2. CDR1 is SGHRS and CDR2 is YFSETQ in the germline V gene. The CDR3 is made up of 16 amino acids. V trimming: 0 bases; J trimming: 4 bases; junction bases outside the gene matches: 7. The DNA for the CDR3 is TGCGCCAGCAGCTTGGTCCCAGCGGGAGCACCAGATACGCAGTATTTT. It yields the protein CASSLVPAGAPDTQYF.

This clonotype was observed at least ten times. The genes are TRBV7-8 and TRBJ2-1; D is tentatively TRBD1 or TRBD2 (6 bases each). CDR1 and CDR2 (germline): SGHVS, FQNEAQ. Deletions cut 3 bases from V and 2 bases from J, with 11 bases between. The CDR3 consists of 15 residues. The DNA of the CDR3 is TGTGCCAGCAGCTTGAAGGGGGGAGCCTACAATGAGCAGTTCTTC. This gives the protein CASSLKGGAYNEQFF.

At least ten counts were recorded for this clonotype. V gene TRBV6-2 or TRBV6-3 combines with J gene TRBJ2-7, with D uncertain. This CDR3 spans 12 amino acids. Germline V CDR1 and CDR2: MNHEY, SVGEGT. V was clipped by 2 bases and J by 4 bases, with 6 bases between them. CDR3 bases: TGTGCCAGCAGTTACATAGGATACGAGCAGTACTTC. Translated, it gives CASSYIGYEQYF.

This clonotype was seen more than once but under ten times. The J gene is TRBJ1-2, the V gene TRBV11-3; 10 nucleotides agree with TRBD1. This CDR3 spans 18 amino acids. Germline lookup yields CDR1 SGHNT and CDR2 YENEEA. V shed 4 bases, J shed 1 base, and the junction held 12 bases outside the gene matches. The CDR3 protein is CASSSVRDRGRLNYGYTF. CDR3 DNA sequence: TGTGCCAGCAGCTCCGTTAGAGACAGGGGGCGCCTTAACTATGGCTACACCTTC. Drawing the rest from reference TRBV11-3 and TRBJ1-2, the complete variable domain is EAGVVQSPRYKIIEKKQPVAFWCNPISGHNTLYWYLQNLGQGPELLIRYENEEAVDDSQLPKDRFSAERLKGVDSTLKIQPAELGDSAVYLCASSSVRDRGRLNYGYTFGSGTRLTVV.

This clonotype was found many times. This chain uses TRBV2 with TRBJ2-1; the D is unclear. The germline V gene has CDR1 SNHLY and CDR2 FYNNEI. V was trimmed by 5 bases and J by 3 bases, leaving 14 bases between them. There are 15 residues in the CDR3. For the CDR3, the DNA is TGTGCCAGCAGTCGTATGGACCCCAACTACAATGAGCAGTTCTTC. Protein: CASSRMDPNYNEQFF.

This clonotype was counted ten times or more. This chain uses TRBV9 with TRBJ1-2, with TRBD1 matching 7 bases. The CDR3 covers 12 residues. Germline loops: CDR1 SGDLS, CDR2 YYNGEE. V lost 7 bases and J lost 4; bases outside the gene matches: 4. This CDR3 is CASEGASYGYTF. The CDR3 nucleotides read TGTGCCAGCGAGGGGGCCTCCTATGGCTACACCTTC.